Below are 9 T cell receptor beta chains sequenced from a single sample in a study of T-cell reconstitution after alpha-beta-depleted transplantation in children. Unique molecular identifiers were used in preparing the TCRbeta library. TCRdb passed the PCR reads through MiXCR, listing each CDR3 protein once. The sample records about 270,000 distinct CDR3 sequences, 9.5% to 10% being singletons. Sequencing used PBMCs from the stem cell graft donor, obtained from the stem cell graft. All receptors derive from a human donor who donated a stem cell graft to a child with SCID.

In this sample, this clonotype turned up a few times. V usage is TRBV6-1 and J usage is TRBJ2-7; 9 nucleotides match TRBD1. Germline loops: CDR1 MNHNS, CDR2 SASEGT. CDR3 length: 14 amino acids. V trimming: 6 bases; J trimming: 6 bases; junction bases outside the gene matches: 9. The CDR3 bases are TGTGCCAGCAGACGCCACGGGACAGGGACCGAGCAGTACTTC. Amino acids: CASRRHGTGTEQYF.

This clonotype turned up a few times. This chain uses TRBV6-5 with TRBJ2-1; D ambiguous. Germline-derived CDR1 and CDR2 are MNHEY and SVGAGI. V shed 0 bases and J shed 0 bases, with 15 bases lying between them. The CDR3 covers 18 residues. The CDR3 here is CASSYSNFFRNSYNEQFF. DNA of the CDR3: TGTGCCAGCAGTTACTCGAATTTCTTCAGAAACTCCTACAATGAGCAGTTCTTC.

This clonotype has at least ten counts. V and J are TRBV27 and TRBJ2-3; 8 nucleotides line up with TRBD2. Germline V CDR1 and CDR2: MNHEY, SMNVEV (reference sequence). Trimming at V came to 5 bases and at J to 1 base, leaving 11 bases not matched to a gene. The CDR3 is 17 amino acids. The CDR3 sequence is CASSGQRRAGGTDTQYF. DNA of the CDR3: TGTGCCAGCAGTGGACAGAGACGAGCGGGGGGCACAGATACGCAGTATTTT.

There are a few counts of this clonotype. The chain combines TRBV20-1 with TRBJ2-3, with TRBD1 matching 11 bases. CDR1 DFQATT and CDR2 SNEGSKA come from the germline V gene (reference sequence). This CDR3 region has 13 residues. The J segment lost 5 bases and the V segment lost 6 bases, leaving 4 bases of the junction unmatched. The CDR3 DNA reads as TGCAGTGCAGGGACAGGGGGGAAAGATACGCAGTATTTT. It encodes CSAGTGGKDTQYF.

The CDR3 nucleotides are TGTGCCACCAGCAGAGAAGCAGGGTACGAGCAGTACTTC. Protein sequence: CATSREAGYEQYF. V and J are TRBV15 and TRBJ2-7; TRBD1 might be the D (5 bases). CDR1 is LNHNV and CDR2 is YYDKDF in the germline V gene (reference sequence). V gave up 0 bases and J gave up 4 bases, with 7 bases separating them. The CDR3 length is 13 residues.

The chain uses TRBV2 and TRBJ2-5, with D perhaps matching TRBD2 (6 bases). CDR1 SNHLY and CDR2 FYNNEI come from the germline V gene. This CDR3 comprises 16 residues. Deletions cut 7 bases from V and 3 bases from J, with 21 bases between. CDR3 residues: CASKEGWKGSEETQYF. CDR3 DNA: TGTGCCAGCAAGGAGGGATGGAAGGGAAGTGAAGAGACCCAGTACTTC.

In this sample, this clonotype turned up a few times. The chain has TRBV4-1 and TRBJ1-5; no definite D call. The germline CDR1 and CDR2 sequences are MGHRA and YSYEKL. V lost 1 base to trimming and J lost 1 base, with 11 bases between them. This CDR3 is built from 16 residues. The CDR3 region is CASSQGFEISNQPQHF. CDR3 bases: TGCGCCAGCAGCCAAGGGTTCGAGATAAGCAATCAGCCCCAGCATTTT.

This clonotype has only a few counts. The V gene is TRBV6-5, the J gene TRBJ2-1; no firm D call. Trimming took 3 bases from V and 6 from J, leaving 15 bases between them. The CDR3 extends over 15 amino acids. The germline CDR1 and CDR2 sequences are MNHEY and SVGAGI. CDR3: CASSYSFYTTNEQFF. CDR3 in DNA: TGTGCCAGCAGTTATTCCTTTTATACTACCAATGAGCAGTTCTTC.

CDR3 sequence reads: CASSFAGSEQYF. The CDR3 nucleotides read TGTGCCAGTAGTTTCGCAGGGAGCGAGCAGTACTTC. The chain employs TRBV19 and TRBJ2-7; D possibly matches TRBD1 or TRBD2 (5 bases each). The germline V and J ends were trimmed by 5 bases and 6 bases, with 11 bases remaining between them. The CDR3 spans 12 residues. Germline V gene lookup returns CDR1 LNHDA and CDR2 SQIVND (reference sequence). The full variable domain, rest sourced from reference TRBV19 and TRBJ2-7, is DGGITQSPKYLFRKEGQNVTLSCEQNLNHDAMYWYRQDPGQGLRLIYYSQIVNDFQKGDIAEGYSVSREKKESFPLTVTSAQKNPTAFYLCASSFAGSEQYFGPGTRLTVT.